This passage covers 11 T cell receptor beta chains from one sample sequenced in a study of T cell responses to AZD1222 COVID-19 vaccine. Assay: immunoSEQ multiplex PCR; the TCRdb copy retains only in-frame clones and omits some. The sample contains some 130,000 clones, 90% to 95% of which appear only once. This specimen consisted of peripheral blood, obtained on day 0 of AZD1222 vaccination. All receptors derive from an adult in good health.

The chain combines TRBV28 with TRBJ2-4, with TRBD2 matching over 8 bases. From germline, CDR1 is MDHEN and CDR2 SYDVKM. The CDR3 covers 15 residues. With V trimmed by 6 bases and J by 0 bases, 4 bases remained unmatched. This CDR3 is CASSRTSLAKNIQYF. In nucleotides, the CDR3 is TGTGCCAGCAGCCGGACTAGCTTAGCCAAAAACATTCAGTACTTC.

This rearrangement joins TRBV21-1 to TRBJ2-3; TRBD1, the D gene given by the table, was not confirmed from the DNA. TRBV21-1 is given as a pseudogene. CDR3 length equals 15 residues. DNA of the CDR3: TGTGCCAGCAGCATCCGACAGGGAAGGACAGATACGCAGTATTTT. This encodes CASSIRQGRTDTQYF.

The gene calls are TRBV6-2 or TRBV6-3 and TRBJ1-1; D remains unclear. From germline, CDR1 is MNHEY and CDR2 SVGEGT. Trimming removed 4 bases at V and 10 bases at J, with 10 bases between. The CDR3 has 11 residues. CDR3 in amino acids: CASSFNSLAFF. CDR3 coding DNA: TGTGCCAGCAGTTTCAATTCCTTAGCTTTCTTT.

This chain connects TRBV3-1 (or the pseudogene TRBV3-2) to TRBJ1-2; 8 bases agree with TRBD1. CDR1 LGHDT and CDR2 YNNKEL come from the germline V gene (reference sequence). V gave up 4 bases and J gave up 8 bases; unmatched junction bases: 12. The CDR3 has 15 residues. CDR3 loop: CASSPSGQGAGGYTF. CDR3 nucleotide sequence: TGTGCCAGCAGCCCGTCTGGGCAGGGGGCAGGGGGCTACACCTTC.

The genes are TRBV18 and TRBJ1-1; 8 nucleotides agree with TRBD1. This CDR3 spans 16 amino acids. V gave up 6 bases and J gave up 4 bases; unmatched junction bases: 13. The germline CDR1 and CDR2 sequences are KGHSH and LQKENI. CDR3 region: CASSPVGGRGPTEAFF. The CDR3 DNA reads TGTGCCAGCTCCCCCGTGGGGGGCAGGGGGCCCACTGAAGCTTTCTTT.

The gene calls are TRBV6-1 and TRBJ1-1, with D unclear. Trimming pared 1 base from V and 1 base from J, leaving 7 bases between. The CDR3 has 14 amino acids. Per germline, CDR1 MNHNS and CDR2 SASEGT. The chain's CDR3 is CASSEGYWNTEAFF. CDR3 DNA sequence: TGTGCCAGCAGTGAAGGGTATTGGAACACTGAAGCTTTCTTT.

CDR3 DNA sequence: TGTGCCAGCAGCTTGGGCTTCTATGGCTACACCTTC. Translating gives CASSLGFYGYTF. The rearrangement joins TRBV7-2 to TRBJ1-2, with unresolved D. The CDR3 runs 12 residues. CDR1 is SGHTA, CDR2 FQGNSA, per germline. Trimming shortened V by 3 bases and J by 4 bases, and 6 bases separated the two germline ends.

The V and J genes are TRBV5-6 and TRBJ1-3; D might be TRBD1 (5 bases). Trimming left V 5 bases short and J 0 bases short, with 12 bases between. CDR3 size: 15 residues. Germline lookup yields CDR1 SGHDT and CDR2 YYEEEE. The CDR3 loop is CASSLSGASGNTIYF. CDR3 sequence (DNA): TGTGCCAGCAGTTTAAGCGGGGCCTCTGGAAACACCATATATTTT.

This clone was counted a single time. The CDR3 loop reads CASRSLNTEAFF. The CDR3 DNA follows: TGTGCCAGCAGGTCTTTGAACACTGAAGCTTTCTTT. The rearrangement joins TRBV6-5 to TRBJ1-1; D is unresolved. The germline V and J ends were trimmed by 6 bases and 0 bases, with 5 bases remaining between them. CDR3 length: 12 amino acids. Germline CDR1 and CDR2: MNHEY and SVGAGI.

The chain has TRBV28 and TRBJ1-2; 9 bases map to TRBD1. CDR3 length: 13 residues. V lost 6 bases and J lost 7; bases outside the gene matches: 6. CDR1 is MDHEN and CDR2 is SYDVKM in the germline V gene. CDR3 sequence (DNA): TGTGCCAGCAGCACAGGGGGCTGGGGTGGCTACACCTTC. Protein product: CASSTGGWGGYTF.

This clone was found once. The chain is built from TRBV5-5 and TRBJ1-1; D is perhaps TRBD1 (5 bases). V shed 3 bases and J shed 1 base, with 13 bases lying between them. The CDR3 totals 15 residues. Germline-derived CDR1 and CDR2 are SGHKS and YYEKEE (reference sequence). CDR3 sequence reads: CASSSVRGPNTEAFF. For the CDR3, the DNA is TGTGCCAGCAGCTCGGTAAGGGGACCGAACACTGAAGCTTTCTTT.